One and the same sample provided the 11 T cell receptor beta chains below, sequenced in a study of OX40 agonist ivuxolimab in advanced cancers. The protocol was immunoSEQ multiplex PCR, while the TCRdb copy is restricted to in-frame clones and leaves out a portion. There are around 72,000 clones in the sample; 70% to 90% occur only once, and roughly a sixth lies in the top ten. Source: CD4+ or CD8+ T cells sorted from blood, taken in a trial of the OX40 agonist ivuxolimab. These receptors were taken from an adult with an advanced solid tumor such as melanoma, head and neck, liver or kidney cancer.

Written as DNA, the CDR3 is TGTGCCAGCAACCTACTAGCGGAAGCCGTGGGGGAGCAGTACTTC. It translates to CASNLLAEAVGEQYF. The genes are TRBV6-1 and TRBJ2-7, with TRBD2 identical over 8 bases. Germline V CDR1 and CDR2: MNHNS, SASEGT. The CDR3 spans 15 residues. With V trimmed by 7 bases and J by 7 bases, 15 bases remained unmatched.

The chain links TRBV10-2 to TRBJ2-7; 10 bases match TRBD2. The CDR3 is 14 amino acids. Germline V gene data show CDR1 as WSHSY and CDR2 as SAAADI. The junction had 2 bases not matched to a gene; V was cut back by 2 bases and J by 4 bases. The CDR3 here is CASSEPTSGYEQYF. For the CDR3, the DNA is TGCGCCAGCAGTGAGCCGACTAGCGGGTACGAGCAGTACTTC.

This chain links TRBV29-1 with TRBJ2-7; D could derive from TRBD1 or TRBD2 (5 bases each). Trimming removed 0 bases from V and 3 bases from J, with 12 bases in between. This CDR3 spans 14 amino acids. Germline-derived CDR1 and CDR2 are SQVTM and ANQGSEA. In DNA form, the CDR3 reads TGCAGCGTTGAAGAGGCCAGGGACGGCTACGAGCAGTACTTC. It translates to CSVEEARDGYEQYF.

This clone showed up just once. The rearrangement links TRBV25-1 to TRBJ2-1, with a possible D match to TRBD1 (5 bases). Looked up from germline, CDR1 is MGHDK and CDR2 is SYGVNS. The V end lost 1 base, the J end lost 1 base, and 11 bases lay between the germline ends. The CDR3 sequence is 16 residues long. The CDR3 loop is CASSELGDLSYNEQFF. CDR3 nucleotides: TGTGCCAGCAGTGAATTAGGGGATCTTTCCTACAATGAGCAGTTCTTC.

The CDR3 is CASSQELVLATDTQYF. The CDR3 nucleotides read TGTGCCAGCAGCCAGGAACTAGTATTAGCCACAGATACGCAGTATTTT. The chain carries TRBV4-2 and TRBJ2-3; possible D gene TRBD2, 5 bases. The germline V gene encodes CDR1 LGHNA and CDR2 YNFKEQ. Trimming took 3 bases from V and 2 from J, leaving 15 bases between them. This CDR3 spans 16 amino acids.

The J gene is TRBJ1-2, the V gene TRBV28; no clear D. The CDR3 totals 14 residues. In germline, CDR1 is MDHEN, CDR2 SYDVKM. Trimming took 0 bases from V and 8 from J, leaving 13 bases between them. DNA of the CDR3: TGTGCCAGCAGTTTATGCAACGGAGCCTGCGGCTACACCTTC. The encoded protein is CASSLCNGACGYTF.

The chain combines TRBV13 with TRBJ2-3; TRBD1 matches at 7 bases. The germline V gene has CDR1 PRHDT and CDR2 FYEKMQ (reference sequence). The CDR3 has 14 residues. J was trimmed by 4 bases and V by 3 bases; bases with no gene match: 4. CDR3 DNA sequence: TGTGCCAGCAGCTTCACAGGGGCCGCAGATACGCAGTATTTT. Encoded protein: CASSFTGAADTQYF.

Comment on this clone: The junction does not match germline at one end; this may be a read error. The chain has TRBV7-7 and TRBJ2-1, with 13 bases lining up with TRBD2. The CDR3 is made up of 15 amino acids. Germline values: CDR1 SSHAT, CDR2 FNYEAQ (reference sequence). DNA for the CDR3: TGTGCTAGCAGCTTAGGACTAGCGGGAGTATCTGAGCAGTTCTTC. This translates into CASSLGLAGVSEQFF.

This clone has a single count. The chain joins TRBV5-6 to TRBJ1-6; D is unclear. Germline V CDR1 and CDR2: SGHDT, YYEEEE. The CDR3 contains 14 residues. Trimming stripped 2 bases from V and 4 bases from J, with 7 bases between. The CDR3 bases are TGTGCCAGCAGCTTATCAGGATATAATTCACCCCTCCACTTT. Its translation is CASSLSGYNSPLHF. Full variable domain (outside the CDR3, taken from reference TRBV5-6 and TRBJ1-6): DAGVTQSPTHLIKTRGQQVTLRCSPKSGHDTVSWYQQALGQGPQFIFQYYEEEERQRGNFPDRFSGHQFPNYSSELNVNALLLGDSALYLCASSLSGYNSPLHFGNGTRLTVT.

This rearrangement joins TRBV28 to TRBJ1-4, with D perhaps matching TRBD1 (6 bases). The CDR3 loop spans 15 amino acids. Germline CDR1 and CDR2: MDHEN and SYDVKM. V lost 6 bases and J lost 8, with 19 bases in between. The CDR3 DNA sequence: TGTGCCAGCAGCATACCACAGGGTGGAAGCGAAAAACTGTTTTTT. It encodes CASSIPQGGSEKLFF.

This clone came up once. The chain couples TRBV7-9 to TRBJ1-4; unclear D gene. The CDR3 is made up of 15 amino acids. CDR1 SEHNR and CDR2 FQNEAQ come from the germline V gene (reference sequence). The germline V and J ends were trimmed by 5 bases and 5 bases, with 15 bases remaining between them. In DNA form, the CDR3 reads TGTGCCAGCAGCGTTCGGGCCCCCCCAAATGAAAAACTGTTTTTT. As protein: CASSVRAPPNEKLFF.